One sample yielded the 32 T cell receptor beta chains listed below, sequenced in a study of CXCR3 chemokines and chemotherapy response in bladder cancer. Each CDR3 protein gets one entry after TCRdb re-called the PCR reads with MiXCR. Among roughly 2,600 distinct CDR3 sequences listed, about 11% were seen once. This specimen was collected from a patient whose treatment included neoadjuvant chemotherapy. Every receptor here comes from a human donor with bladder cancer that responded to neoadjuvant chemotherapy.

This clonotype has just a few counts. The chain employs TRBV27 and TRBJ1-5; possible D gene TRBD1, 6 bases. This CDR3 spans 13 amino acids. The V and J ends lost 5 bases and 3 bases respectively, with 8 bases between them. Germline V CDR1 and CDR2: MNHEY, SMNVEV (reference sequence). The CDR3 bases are TGTGCCAGCAGTCGACAGGTCAATCAGCCCCAGCATTTT. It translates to CASSRQVNQPQHF.

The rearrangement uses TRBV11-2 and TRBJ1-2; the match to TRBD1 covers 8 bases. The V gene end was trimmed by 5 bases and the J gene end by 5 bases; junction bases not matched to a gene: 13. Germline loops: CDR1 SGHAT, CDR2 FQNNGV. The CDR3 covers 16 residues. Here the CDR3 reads CASSLGQGGPLYGYTF. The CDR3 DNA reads TGTGCCAGCAGCCTCGGACAGGGTGGCCCCTTATATGGCTACACCTTC.

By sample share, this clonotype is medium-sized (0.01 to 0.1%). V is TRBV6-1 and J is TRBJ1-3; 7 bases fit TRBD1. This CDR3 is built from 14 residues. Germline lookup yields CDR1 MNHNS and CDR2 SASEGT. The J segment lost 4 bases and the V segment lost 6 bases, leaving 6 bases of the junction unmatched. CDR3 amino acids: CASSQTGKGNTIYF. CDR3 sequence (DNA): TGTGCCAGCAGCCAGACAGGGAAAGGAAACACCATATATTTT.

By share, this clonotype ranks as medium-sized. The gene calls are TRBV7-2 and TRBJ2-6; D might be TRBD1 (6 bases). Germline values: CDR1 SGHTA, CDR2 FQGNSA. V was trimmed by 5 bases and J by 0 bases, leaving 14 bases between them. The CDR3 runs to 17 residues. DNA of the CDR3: TGTGCCAGCAGCGCAGGGGTCCGCCTCTCTGGGGCCAACGTCCTGACTTTC. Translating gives CASSAGVRLSGANVLTF.

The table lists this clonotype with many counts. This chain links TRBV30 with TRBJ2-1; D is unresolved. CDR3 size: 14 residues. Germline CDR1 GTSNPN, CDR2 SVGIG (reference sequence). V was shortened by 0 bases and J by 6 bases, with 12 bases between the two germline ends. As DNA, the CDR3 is TGTGCCTGGAGTGTAGACATGGGAAGCAATGAGCAGTTCTTC. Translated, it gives CAWSVDMGSNEQFF.

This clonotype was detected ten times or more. CDR3 sequence: CASNSGGQLAKNIQYF. The CDR3 DNA sequence: TGTGCCAGCAATAGCGGGGGGCAACTAGCCAAAAACATTCAGTACTTC. V and J are TRBV5-6 and TRBJ2-4, with 10 bases lining up with TRBD2. CDR1 is SGHDT and CDR2 is YYEEEE in the germline V gene. The CDR3 has 16 residues. After removal of 6 bases from V and 0 bases from J, the junction contained 6 bases not matched to a gene.

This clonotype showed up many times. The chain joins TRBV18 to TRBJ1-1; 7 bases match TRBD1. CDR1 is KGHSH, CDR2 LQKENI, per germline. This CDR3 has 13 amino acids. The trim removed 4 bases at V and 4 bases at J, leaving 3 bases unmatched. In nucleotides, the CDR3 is TGTGCCAGCTCACAGGGGGCTCGCACTGAAGCTTTCTTT. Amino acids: CASSQGARTEAFF.

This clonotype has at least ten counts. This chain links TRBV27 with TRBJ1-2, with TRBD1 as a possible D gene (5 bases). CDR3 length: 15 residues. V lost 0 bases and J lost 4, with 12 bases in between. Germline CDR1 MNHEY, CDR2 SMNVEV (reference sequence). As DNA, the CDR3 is TGTGCCAGCAGTTTATCCCTCCGGGGGGGCTATGGCTACACCTTC. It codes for CASSLSLRGGYGYTF.

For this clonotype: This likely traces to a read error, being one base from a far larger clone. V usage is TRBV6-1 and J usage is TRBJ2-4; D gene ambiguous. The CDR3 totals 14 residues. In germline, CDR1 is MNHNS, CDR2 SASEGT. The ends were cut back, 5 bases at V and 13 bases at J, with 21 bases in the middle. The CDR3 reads CASSPPGPRGEQYF. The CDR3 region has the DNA TGTGCCAGCAGTCCCCCGGGTCCTAGAGGTGAGCAGTACTTC.

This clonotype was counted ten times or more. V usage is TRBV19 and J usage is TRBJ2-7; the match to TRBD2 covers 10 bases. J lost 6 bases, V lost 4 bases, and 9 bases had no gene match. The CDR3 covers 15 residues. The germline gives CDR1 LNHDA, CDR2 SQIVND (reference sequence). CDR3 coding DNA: TGTGCCAGTAGTACGCTAGCGGGAGTAAGTTTCGAGCAGTACTTC. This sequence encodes CASSTLAGVSFEQYF.

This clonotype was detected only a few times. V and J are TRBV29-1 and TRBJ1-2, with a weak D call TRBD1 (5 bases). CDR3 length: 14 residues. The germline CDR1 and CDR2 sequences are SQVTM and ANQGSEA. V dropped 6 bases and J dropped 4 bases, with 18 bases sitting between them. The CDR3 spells CSVPREGWGYGYTF. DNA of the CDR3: TGCAGCGTCCCCAGGGAGGGGTGGGGCTATGGCTACACCTTC.

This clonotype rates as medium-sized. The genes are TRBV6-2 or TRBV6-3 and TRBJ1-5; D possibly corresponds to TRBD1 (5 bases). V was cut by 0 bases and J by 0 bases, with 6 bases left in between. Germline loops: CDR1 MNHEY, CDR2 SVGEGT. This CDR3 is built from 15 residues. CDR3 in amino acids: CASSYSQGSNQPQHF. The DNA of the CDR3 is TGTGCCAGCAGTTACTCGCAGGGTAGCAATCAGCCCCAGCATTTT.

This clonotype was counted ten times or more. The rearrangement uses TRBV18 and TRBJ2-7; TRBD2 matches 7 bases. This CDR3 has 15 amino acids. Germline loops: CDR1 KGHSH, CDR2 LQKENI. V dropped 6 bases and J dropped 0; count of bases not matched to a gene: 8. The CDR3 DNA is TGTGCCAGCTCCCGGTTTGGGGGGGTCTCCTACGAGCAGTACTTC. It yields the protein CASSRFGGVSYEQYF. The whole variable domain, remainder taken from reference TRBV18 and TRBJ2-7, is NAGVMQNPRHLVRRRGQEARLRCSPMKGHSHVYWYRQLPEEGLKFMVYLQKENIIDESGMPKERFSAEFPKEGPSILRIQQVVRGDSAAYFCASSRFGGVSYEQYFGPGTRLTVT.

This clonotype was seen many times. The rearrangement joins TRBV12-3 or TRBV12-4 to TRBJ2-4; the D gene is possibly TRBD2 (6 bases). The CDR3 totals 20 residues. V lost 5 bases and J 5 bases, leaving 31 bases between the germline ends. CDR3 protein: CASSRYSGGGRWGDQNIQYF. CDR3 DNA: TGTGCCAGCAGTCGCTATTCTGGCGGAGGCAGGTGGGGGGACCAAAACATTCAGTACTTC.

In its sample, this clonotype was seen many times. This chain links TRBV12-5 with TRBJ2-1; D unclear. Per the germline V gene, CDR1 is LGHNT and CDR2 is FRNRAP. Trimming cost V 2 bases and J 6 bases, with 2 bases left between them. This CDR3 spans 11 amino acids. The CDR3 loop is CASGLINEQFF. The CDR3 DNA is TGTGCTAGTGGTTTGATCAATGAGCAGTTCTTC.

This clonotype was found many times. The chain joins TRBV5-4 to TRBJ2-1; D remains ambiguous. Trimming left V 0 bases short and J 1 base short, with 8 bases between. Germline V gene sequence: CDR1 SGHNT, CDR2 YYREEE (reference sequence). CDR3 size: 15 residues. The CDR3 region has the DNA TGTGCCAGCAGCTTGGGAACGGAGTCCTACAATGAGCAGTTCTTC. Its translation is CASSLGTESYNEQFF.

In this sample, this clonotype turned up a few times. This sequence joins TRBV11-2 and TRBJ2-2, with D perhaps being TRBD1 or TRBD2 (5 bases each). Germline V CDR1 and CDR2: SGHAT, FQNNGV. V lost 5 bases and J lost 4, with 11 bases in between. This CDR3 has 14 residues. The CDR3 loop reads CASSPRGPTGELFF. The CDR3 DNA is TGTGCCAGCAGCCCCCGGGGACCCACCGGGGAGCTGTTTTTT.

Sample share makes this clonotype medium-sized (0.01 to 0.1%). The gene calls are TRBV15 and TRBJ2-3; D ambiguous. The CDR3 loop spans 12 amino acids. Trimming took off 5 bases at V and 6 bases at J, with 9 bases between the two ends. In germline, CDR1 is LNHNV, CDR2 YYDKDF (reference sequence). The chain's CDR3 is CATSPGLDTQYF. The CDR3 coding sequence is TGTGCCACCAGCCCAGGCTTGGATACGCAGTATTTT.

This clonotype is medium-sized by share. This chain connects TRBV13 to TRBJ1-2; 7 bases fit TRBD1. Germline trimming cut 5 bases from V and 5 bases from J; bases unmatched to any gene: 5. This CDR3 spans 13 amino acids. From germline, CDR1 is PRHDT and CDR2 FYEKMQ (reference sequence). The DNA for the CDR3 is TGTGCCAGCAGCCTGGGACAGATTTATGGCTACACCTTC. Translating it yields CASSLGQIYGYTF. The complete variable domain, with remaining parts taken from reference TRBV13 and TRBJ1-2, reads AAGVIQSPRHLIKEKRETATLKCYPIPRHDTVYWYQQGPGQDPQFLISFYEKMQSDKGSIPDRFSAQQFSDYHSELNMSSLELGDSALYFCASSLGQIYGYTFGSGTRLTVV.

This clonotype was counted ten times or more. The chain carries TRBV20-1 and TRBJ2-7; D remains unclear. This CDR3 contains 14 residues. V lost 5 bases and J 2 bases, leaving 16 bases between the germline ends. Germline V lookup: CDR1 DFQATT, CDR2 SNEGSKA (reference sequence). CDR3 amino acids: CSAPSWQPTYEQYF. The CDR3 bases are TGCAGTGCTCCGTCGTGGCAGCCAACCTACGAGCAGTACTTC.

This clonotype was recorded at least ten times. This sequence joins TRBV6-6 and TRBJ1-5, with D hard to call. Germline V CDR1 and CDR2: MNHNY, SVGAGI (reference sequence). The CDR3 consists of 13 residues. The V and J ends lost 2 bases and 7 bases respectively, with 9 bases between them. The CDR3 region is CASSYIGQQPQHF. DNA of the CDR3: TGTGCCAGCAGTTACATAGGGCAACAGCCCCAGCATTTT.

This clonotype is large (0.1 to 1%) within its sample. The DNA of the CDR3 is TGTGCCAGTAGGCCCTCACAGGGGTTAGAGGAGACCCAGTACTTC. Encoded protein: CASRPSQGLEETQYF. V gene TRBV19 combines with J gene TRBJ2-5, with TRBD1 matching 7 bases. The germline gives CDR1 LNHDA, CDR2 SQIVND (reference sequence). V gave up 6 bases and J gave up 5 bases; unmatched junction bases: 12. CDR3 size: 15 residues.

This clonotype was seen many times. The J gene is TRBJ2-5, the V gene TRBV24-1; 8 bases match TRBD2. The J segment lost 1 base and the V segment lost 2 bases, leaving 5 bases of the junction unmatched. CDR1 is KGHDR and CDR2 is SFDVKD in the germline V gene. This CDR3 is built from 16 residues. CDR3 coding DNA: TGTGCCACCAGTGATTACCGCGGGAGGTTCCAAGAGACCCAGTACTTC. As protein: CATSDYRGRFQETQYF.

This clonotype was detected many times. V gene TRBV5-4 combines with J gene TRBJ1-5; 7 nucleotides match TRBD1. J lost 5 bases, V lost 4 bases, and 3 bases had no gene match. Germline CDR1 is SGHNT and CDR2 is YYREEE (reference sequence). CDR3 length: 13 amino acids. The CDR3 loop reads CASSGQGDQPQHF. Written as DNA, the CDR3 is TGTGCCAGCAGCGGGCAGGGGGATCAGCCCCAGCATTTT.

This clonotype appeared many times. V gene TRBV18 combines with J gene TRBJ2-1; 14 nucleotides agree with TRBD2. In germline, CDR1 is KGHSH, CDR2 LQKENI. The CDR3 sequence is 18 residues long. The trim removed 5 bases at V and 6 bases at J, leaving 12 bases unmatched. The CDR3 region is CASSKQKGLAGVVNEQFF. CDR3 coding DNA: TGTGCCAGCTCAAAGCAAAAGGGACTAGCGGGAGTGGTCAATGAGCAGTTCTTC.

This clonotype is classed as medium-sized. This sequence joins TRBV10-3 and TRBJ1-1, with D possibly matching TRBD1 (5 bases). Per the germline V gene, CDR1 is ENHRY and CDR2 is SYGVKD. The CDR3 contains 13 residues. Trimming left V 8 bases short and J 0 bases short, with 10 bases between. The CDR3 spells CAIAGRMNTEAFF. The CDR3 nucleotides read TGTGCCATCGCAGGGAGGATGAACACTGAAGCTTTCTTT.

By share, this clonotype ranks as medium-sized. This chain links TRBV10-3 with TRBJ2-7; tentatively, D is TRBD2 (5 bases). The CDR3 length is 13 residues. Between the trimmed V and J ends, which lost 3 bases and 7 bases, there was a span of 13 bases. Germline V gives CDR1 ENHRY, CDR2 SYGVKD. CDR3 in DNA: TGTGCCATCAGTGATCTAGGGAGAGAGGAGCAGTACTTC. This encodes CAISDLGREEQYF.

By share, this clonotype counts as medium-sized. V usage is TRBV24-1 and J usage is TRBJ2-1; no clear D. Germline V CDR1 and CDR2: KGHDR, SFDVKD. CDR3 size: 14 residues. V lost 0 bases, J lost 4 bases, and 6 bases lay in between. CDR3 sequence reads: CATSDLLGYNEQFF. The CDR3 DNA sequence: TGTGCCACCAGTGATTTGCTGGGATACAATGAGCAGTTCTTC.

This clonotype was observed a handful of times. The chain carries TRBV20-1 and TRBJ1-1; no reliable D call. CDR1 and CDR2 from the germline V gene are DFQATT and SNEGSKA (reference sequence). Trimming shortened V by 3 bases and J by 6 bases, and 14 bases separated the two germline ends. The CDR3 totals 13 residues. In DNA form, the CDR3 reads TGCAGTGCTAGCCGTGGTCCGAGTGCTGAAGCTTTCTTT. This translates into CSASRGPSAEAFF.

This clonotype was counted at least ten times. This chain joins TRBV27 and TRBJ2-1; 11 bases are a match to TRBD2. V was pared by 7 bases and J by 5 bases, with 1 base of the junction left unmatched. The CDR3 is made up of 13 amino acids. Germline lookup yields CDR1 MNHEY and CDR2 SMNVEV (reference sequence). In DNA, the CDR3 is TGTGCCAGCAAACTAGCGGGGGACAATGAGCAGTTCTTC. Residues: CASKLAGDNEQFF.

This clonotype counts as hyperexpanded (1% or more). CDR3 residues: CASSEEASGLYEQYF. CDR3 DNA: TGTGCCAGCAGTGAAGAAGCTAGCGGTCTCTACGAGCAGTACTTC. The chain couples TRBV6-1 to TRBJ2-7; 7 bases map to TRBD2. Per germline, CDR1 MNHNS and CDR2 SASEGT. With V trimmed by 1 base and J by 3 bases, 6 bases remained unmatched. CDR3 length equals 15 residues.

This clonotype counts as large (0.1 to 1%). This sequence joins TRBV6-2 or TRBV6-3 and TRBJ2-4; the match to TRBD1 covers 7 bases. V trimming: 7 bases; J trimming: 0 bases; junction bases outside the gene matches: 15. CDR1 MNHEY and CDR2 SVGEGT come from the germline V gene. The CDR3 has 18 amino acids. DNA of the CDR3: TGTGCCAGCACCACATGGCAGGGGGTACCTTTAGCCAAAAACATTCAGTACTTC. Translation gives CASTTWQGVPLAKNIQYF.